This T cell receptor (beta chain) was sequenced for a study of tumor-infiltrating lymphocytes in primary liver carcinoma. The wider study: T1-T3 N0M0 was the stage of the tumors, which were 4.2 to 10 cm across.

The CDR3 has 15 amino acids. CDR1 and CDR2 (germline): SEHNR, FQNEAQ (reference sequence). This clonotype was seen once. Sequence at one end of the junction differs from germline and may be a read error. Priming with a constant-region primer yielded TCR beta cDNA from 400 to 550 ng total RNA. What produced the TCR beta libraries was three nested multiplex PCR rounds using slightly modified ARM-PCR. A C-beta reverse primer was combined with TRBV1-TRBV30 forward primers in the first two PCR rounds, and each round had about 10 cycles. TCRdb reprocessed the multiplex PCR reads with MiXCR, giving one entry per CDR3 protein. The sample consists of 99,000 or so distinct CDR3 sequences, more than 60% of them appearing once. Total RNA and DNA came together from around 20-30 mg of bulk tissue without cell sorting. Patients showed chronic HBV infection and an absence of prior treatment.

The clonotype was recovered from a woman in her sixties with primary liver carcinoma and hepatitis B virus infection. The rearrangement joins TRBV7-9 to TRBJ2-1; tentatively, D is TRBD2 (6 bases). The material sequenced was liver tumor tissue from sampling region 5. Subset reported: tumor region T5, tumor centre. The CDR3 region is CACSLEGGYCNEQFF. The DNA for the CDR3 is TGTGCCTGCAGCTTAGAAGGAGGGTATTGCAATGAGCAGTTCTTC.